This T cell receptor beta chain was documented in a study of T cells in Graves' hyperthyroidism and ophthalmopathy. Findings and limits, study-wide: Blood also contained most expanded thyroid clonotypes above 0.001.

Researchers amplified the TCR beta CDR3 regions from RNA transcripts. First-round RT-PCR with HTBI primers amplified the TCR CDR3 region. One entry per CDR3 protein results from TCRdb running MiXCR on the multiplex PCR reads. The sample consists of under 300,000 distinct CDR3 sequences, roughly 13% of them appearing once. This CDR3 contains 15 residues. Trimming removed 5 bases at V and 5 bases at J, with 16 bases between. Germline values: CDR1 SNHLY, CDR2 FYNNEI. Stable disease denoted Graves' hyperthyroidism without ophthalmopathy progression within 18 months. Diagnoses used clinical symptoms, serum thyroxine and TRAb, thyroid ultrasound and orbital computed tomography. This clonotype was seen many times. The antigen is undetermined.

The source material was blood. V and J are TRBV2 and TRBJ1-5; TRBD1 is a possible D gene (5 bases). This TCR was recovered from a woman aged 40 to 49 with Graves' hyperthyroidism. CDR3 amino acids: CASSRQHLTHQPQHF. The CDR3 DNA reads as TGTGCCAGCAGTCGACAGCATTTGACGCATCAGCCCCAGCATTTT.